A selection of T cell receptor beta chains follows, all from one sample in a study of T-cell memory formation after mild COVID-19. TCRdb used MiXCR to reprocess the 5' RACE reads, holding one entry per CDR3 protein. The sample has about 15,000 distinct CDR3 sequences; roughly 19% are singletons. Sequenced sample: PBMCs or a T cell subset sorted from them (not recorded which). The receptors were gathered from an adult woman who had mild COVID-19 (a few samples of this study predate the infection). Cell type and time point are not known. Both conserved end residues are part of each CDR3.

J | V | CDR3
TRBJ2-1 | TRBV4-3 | CASSHQLAGVYNEQFF
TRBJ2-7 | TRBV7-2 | CASSLESGTGEQYF
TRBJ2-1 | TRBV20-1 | CSARDRSIEGELYNEQFF
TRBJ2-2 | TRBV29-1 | CSVWTGLDTGELFF
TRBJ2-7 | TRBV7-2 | CASSFVRDRAYEQYF
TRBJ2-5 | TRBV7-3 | CASSSVPPGETQYF
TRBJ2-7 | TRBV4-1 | CASSQEPGLSYEQYF
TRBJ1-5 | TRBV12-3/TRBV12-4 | CASSLYQLGRVSNQPQHF
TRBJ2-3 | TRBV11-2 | CASSRVRGPTTDTQYF
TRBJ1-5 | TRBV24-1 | CATSDGTVSNQPQHF
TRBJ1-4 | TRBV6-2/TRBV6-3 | CASSYLSVPGPNEKLFF
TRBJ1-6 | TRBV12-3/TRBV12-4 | CASSRPGQGNSPLHF
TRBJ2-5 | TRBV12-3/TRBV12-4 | CASRGDSVGTQYF
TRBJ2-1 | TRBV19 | CASKNSPYNEQFF
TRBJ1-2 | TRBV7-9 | CASSPLRVYGYTF
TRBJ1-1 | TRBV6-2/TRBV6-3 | CASWGHQLEAFF
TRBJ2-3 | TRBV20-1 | CSTRLAFSTDTQYF
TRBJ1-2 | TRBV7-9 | CASILTDSNYGYTF
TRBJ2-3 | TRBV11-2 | CASSFTGVNTQYF
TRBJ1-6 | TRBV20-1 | CSARLRTGLENSPLHF
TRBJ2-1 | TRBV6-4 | CASKPVGGQSYNEQFF
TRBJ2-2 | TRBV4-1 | CASSQVYPGGPGTGELFF
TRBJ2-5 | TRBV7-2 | CASSSWDRGLQETQYF
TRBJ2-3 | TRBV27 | CASSLITGASTDTQYF
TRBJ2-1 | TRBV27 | CASSSPFGGINNEQFF
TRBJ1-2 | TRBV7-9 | CASSLVSGSNYGYTF
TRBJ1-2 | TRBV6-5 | CASSYPIGGAGNYGYTF
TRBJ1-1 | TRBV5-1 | CASSVWTADPTEAFF
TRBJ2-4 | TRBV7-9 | CASSSGTGFFSRYF
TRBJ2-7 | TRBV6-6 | CASSSPSGESFSYEQYF
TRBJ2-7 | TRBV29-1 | CSVAGTGTVHYEQYF
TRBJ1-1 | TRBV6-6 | CASSPIINMNTEAFF
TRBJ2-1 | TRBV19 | CASSIRQDSYNEQFF
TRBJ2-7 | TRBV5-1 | CASSLGASGGYYEQYF
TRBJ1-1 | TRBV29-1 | CSAEWTPGSTEAFF
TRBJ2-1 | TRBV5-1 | CASSLRGLNEQFF
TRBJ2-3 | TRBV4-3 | CASSQSWTRSDTQYF
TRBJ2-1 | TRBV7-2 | CASSPRQGFLNEQFF
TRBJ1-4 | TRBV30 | CARSTGQGREKLFF
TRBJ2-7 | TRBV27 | CATVKLAGAYEQYF
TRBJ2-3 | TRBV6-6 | CASSYSGTTTDTQYF
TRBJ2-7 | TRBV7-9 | CASIRGSSYEQYF
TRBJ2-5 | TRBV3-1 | CASSRRDPRPTPSPQETQYF
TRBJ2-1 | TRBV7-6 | CASTDRNNEQFF
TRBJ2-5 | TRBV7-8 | CASNPGDQETQYF
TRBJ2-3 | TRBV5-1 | CASSLQGSTDTQYF
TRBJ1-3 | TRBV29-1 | CSVREPGNTIYF
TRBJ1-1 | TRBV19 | CASSMDRGNTEAFF
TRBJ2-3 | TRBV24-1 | CATSDLTHETDTQYF
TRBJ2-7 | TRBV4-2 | CASSQSSSYEQYF
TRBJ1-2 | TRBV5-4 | CASSLPGRGVYGYTF
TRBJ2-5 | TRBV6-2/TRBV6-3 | CASSYGGSYNEQYF
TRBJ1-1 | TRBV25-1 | CASNERGADTEAFF
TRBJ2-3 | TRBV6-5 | CASRFGPMTDTQYF
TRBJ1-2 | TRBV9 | CASSSTGGRGYTF
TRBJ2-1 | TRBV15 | CATSRVDTYNEQFF
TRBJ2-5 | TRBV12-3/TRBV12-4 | CASSLTLAGETQYF